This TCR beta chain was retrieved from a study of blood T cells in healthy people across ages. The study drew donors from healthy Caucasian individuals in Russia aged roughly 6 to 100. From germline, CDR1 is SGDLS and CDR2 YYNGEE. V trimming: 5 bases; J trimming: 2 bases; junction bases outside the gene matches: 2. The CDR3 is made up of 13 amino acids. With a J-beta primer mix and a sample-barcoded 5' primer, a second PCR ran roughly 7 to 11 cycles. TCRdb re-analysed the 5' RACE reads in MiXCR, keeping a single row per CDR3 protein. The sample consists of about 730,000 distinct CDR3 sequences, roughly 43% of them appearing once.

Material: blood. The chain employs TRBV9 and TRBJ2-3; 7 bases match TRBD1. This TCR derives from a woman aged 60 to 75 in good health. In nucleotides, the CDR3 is TGTGCCAGCAGAACAGGGGCCACAGATACGCAGTATTTT. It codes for CASRTGATDTQYF.